This T cell receptor beta chain was identified in a study of human T cells and chemical hapten exposure (dated by TCRdb to 2020 to 2022). For context, the study as a whole: Libraries were pooled for sequencing, and variation in per-sample TCR yields was attributed mainly to small differences in library volumes within the pool. This study followed changes in the peripheral blood TCR repertoire in vivo during primary and secondary sensitization of alopecia patients to the hapten diphenylcyclopropenone (DPC). Both TCR alpha and TCR beta chains were sequenced from each blood RNA sample.

Reading the label with the study, this specimen's time point is: healthy volunteer bleed at 6 weeks. Unfractionated whole blood was collected in Tempus Blood RNA tubes, and total RNA was extracted from that blood. Five or six healthy volunteers served as TCR sequencing controls and were bled at day 0, 2 weeks and 6 weeks. Here is what the overall study found, with its caveats: DPC sensitization did not change how many TCRs were above 1 in 1000 frequency, and no evidence was found of alterations in global repertoire structure. After repeated subsampling, changes were observed in the strength of the expansion versus patch-test correlation and in the threshold at which the correlation became significant.

The library was obtained by RACE. Data came from a NextSeq 500. During library preparation, unique molecular identifiers were attached to individual cDNA molecules so that TCRs could be counted quantitatively and reproducibly. The paper's processing steps were these. Samples had a median of about 96,000 TCRs, with a range from roughly 20,000 to 690,600. The Decombinator software suite was used to annotate V, J and CDR3 in the TCR reads. Every sample was subsampled to the same number of TCRs (28,000) for the PS versus PT1 abundance plots. TCRs were defined as expanded if absent before sensitization and observed at least eight times at the 2-week time point. TCRdb reran the public reads through fastp at Q25 and MiXCR, keeping productive beta chains. Rows with one shared CDR3 protein collapse into an entry with the most common genes and DNA. The V and J calls here are based on TCRdb, not the publication. Present in this sample are some 65,000 distinct CDR3 sequences, about 6.5% of which were seen just once. 3% to 4% of the sample is taken by the ten largest.

As for this clonotype: Its binding antigen is unknown. One junction end disagrees with the germline gene, perhaps due to a read error.

Including cysteine and phenylalanine, the CDR3 has 14 amino acids. Only the CDR3 region is kept as DNA, spanning 42 bases read in frame from base 1. CDR1 and CDR2 are drawn from the germline V gene (reference sequence): SEHNR, FQNEAQ. The V gene is TRBV7-9 and the J gene is TRBJ2-2; the D call could be TRBD1 or TRBD2, with each sharing 5 bases. This clonotype was obtained from a female donor in good health. Some clones in this sample may be carry-over from other donors' samples. The sequenced material came from whole blood. The DNA is as follows: TGTGCCAGCATCTTAGAAGGGACCACCGGGGAGCTGTTTTTT. Translated, this gives CASILEGTTGELFF.